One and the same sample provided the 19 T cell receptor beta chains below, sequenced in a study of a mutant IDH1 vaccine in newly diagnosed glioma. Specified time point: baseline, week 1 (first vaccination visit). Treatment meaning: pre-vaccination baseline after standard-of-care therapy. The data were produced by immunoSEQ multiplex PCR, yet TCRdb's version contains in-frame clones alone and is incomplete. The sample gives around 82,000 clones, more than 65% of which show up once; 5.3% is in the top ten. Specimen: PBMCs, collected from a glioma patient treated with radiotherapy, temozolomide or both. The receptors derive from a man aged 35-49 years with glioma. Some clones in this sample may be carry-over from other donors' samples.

Here the CDR3 reads CASSLGAMLNTEAFF. CDR3 in DNA: TGTGCCAGCAGCCTTGGGGCGATGCTGAACACTGAAGCTTTCTTT. The V and J genes are TRBV5-4 and TRBJ1-1; D may be TRBD1 (5 bases). Trimming left V 4 bases short and J 0 bases short, with 13 bases between. This CDR3 contains 15 residues. The V gene's germline CDR1 is SGHNT and CDR2 YYREEE (reference sequence).

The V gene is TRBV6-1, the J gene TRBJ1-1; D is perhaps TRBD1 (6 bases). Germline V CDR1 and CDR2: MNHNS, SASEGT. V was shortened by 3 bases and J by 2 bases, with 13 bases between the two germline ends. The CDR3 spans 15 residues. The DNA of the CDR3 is TGTGCCAGCAGTGATCGGGGGCAGGCCAACACTGAAGCTTTCTTT. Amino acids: CASSDRGQANTEAFF.

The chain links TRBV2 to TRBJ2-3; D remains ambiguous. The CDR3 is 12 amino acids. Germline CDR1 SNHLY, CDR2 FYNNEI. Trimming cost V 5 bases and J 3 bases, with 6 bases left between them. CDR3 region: CASSPTTDTQYF. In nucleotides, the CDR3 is TGTGCCAGCAGTCCCACTACAGATACGCAGTATTTT.

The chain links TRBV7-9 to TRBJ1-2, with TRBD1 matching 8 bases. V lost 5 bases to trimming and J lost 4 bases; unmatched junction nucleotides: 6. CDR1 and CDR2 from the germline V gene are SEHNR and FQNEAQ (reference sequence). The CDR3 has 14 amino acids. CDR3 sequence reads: CASSHDRGIYGYTF. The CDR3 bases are TGTGCCAGCAGCCACGACAGGGGAATCTATGGCTACACCTTC.

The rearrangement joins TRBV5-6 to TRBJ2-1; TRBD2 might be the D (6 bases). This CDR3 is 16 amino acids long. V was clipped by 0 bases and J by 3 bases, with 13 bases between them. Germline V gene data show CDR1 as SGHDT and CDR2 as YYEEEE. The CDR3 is CASSLARGTVYNEQFF. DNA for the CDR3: TGTGCCAGCAGCTTGGCCCGGGGGACCGTCTACAATGAGCAGTTCTTC.

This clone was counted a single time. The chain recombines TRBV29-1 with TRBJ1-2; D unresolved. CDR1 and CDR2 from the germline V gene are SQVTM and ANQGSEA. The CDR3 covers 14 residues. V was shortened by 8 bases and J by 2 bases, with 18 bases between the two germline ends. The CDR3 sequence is CSPLYGGWNYGYTF. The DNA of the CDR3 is TGCAGCCCGTTATACGGCGGTTGGAACTATGGCTACACCTTC.

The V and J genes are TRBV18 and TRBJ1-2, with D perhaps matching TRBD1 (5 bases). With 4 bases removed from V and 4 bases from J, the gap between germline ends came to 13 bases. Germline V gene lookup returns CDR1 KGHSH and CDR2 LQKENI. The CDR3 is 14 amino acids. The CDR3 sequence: CASSQGSGGYGYTF. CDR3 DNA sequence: TGTGCCAGCTCACAGGGCTCGGGGGGCTATGGCTACACCTTC. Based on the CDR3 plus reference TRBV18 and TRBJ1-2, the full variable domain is NAGVMQNPRHLVRRRGQEARLRCSPMKGHSHVYWYRQLPEEGLKFMVYLQKENIIDESGMPKERFSAEFPKEGPSILRIQQVVRGDSAAYFCASSQGSGGYGYTFGSGTRLTVV.

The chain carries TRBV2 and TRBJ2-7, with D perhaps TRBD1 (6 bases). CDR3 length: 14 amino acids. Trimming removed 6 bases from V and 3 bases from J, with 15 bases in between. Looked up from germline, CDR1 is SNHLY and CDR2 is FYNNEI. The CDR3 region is CASSPGTRVYEQYF. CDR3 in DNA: TGTGCCAGCAGCCCCGGGACACGAGTCTACGAGCAGTACTTC.

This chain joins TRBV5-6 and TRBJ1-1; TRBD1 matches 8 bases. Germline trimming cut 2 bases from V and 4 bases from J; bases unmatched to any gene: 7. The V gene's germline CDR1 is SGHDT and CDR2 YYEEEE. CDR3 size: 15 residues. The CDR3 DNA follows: TGTGCCAGCAGCTTCGGACAGGGTGCAGCCACTGAAGCTTTCTTT. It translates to CASSFGQGAATEAFF.

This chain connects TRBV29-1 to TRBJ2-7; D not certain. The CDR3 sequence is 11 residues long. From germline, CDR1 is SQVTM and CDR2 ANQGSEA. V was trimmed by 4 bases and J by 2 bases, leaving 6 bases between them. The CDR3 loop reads CSVAYTYEQYF. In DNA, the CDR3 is TGCAGCGTTGCTTACACCTACGAGCAGTACTTC.

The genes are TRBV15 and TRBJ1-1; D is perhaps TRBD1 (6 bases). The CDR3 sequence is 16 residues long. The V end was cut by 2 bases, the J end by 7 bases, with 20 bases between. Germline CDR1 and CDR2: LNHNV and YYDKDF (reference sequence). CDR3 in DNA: TGTGCCACCAGCAGATGGGAGGGACAAGGGGACAATGAAGCTTTCTTT. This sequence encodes CATSRWEGQGDNEAFF.

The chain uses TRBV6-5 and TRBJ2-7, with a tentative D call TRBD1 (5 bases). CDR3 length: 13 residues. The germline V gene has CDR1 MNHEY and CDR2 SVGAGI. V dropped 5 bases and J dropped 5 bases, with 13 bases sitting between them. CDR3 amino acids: CASSTAGIHEQYF. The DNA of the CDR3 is TGTGCCAGCAGTACGGCAGGGATCCACGAGCAGTACTTC.

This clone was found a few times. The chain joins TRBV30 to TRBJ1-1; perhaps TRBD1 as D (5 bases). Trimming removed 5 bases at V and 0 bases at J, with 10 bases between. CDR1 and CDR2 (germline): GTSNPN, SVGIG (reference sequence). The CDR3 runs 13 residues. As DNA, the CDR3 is TGTGCCTGGCGCGGACAATTGAACACTGAAGCTTTCTTT. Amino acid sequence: CAWRGQLNTEAFF.

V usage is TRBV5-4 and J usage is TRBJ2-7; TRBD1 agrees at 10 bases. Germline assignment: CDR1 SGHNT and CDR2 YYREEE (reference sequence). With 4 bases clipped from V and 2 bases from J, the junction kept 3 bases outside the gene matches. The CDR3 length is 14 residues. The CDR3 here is CASSLGQGAYEQYF. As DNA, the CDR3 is TGTGCCAGCAGCCTCGGACAGGGGGCCTACGAGCAGTACTTC. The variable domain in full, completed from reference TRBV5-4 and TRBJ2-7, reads ETGVTQSPTHLIKTRGQQVTLRCSSQSGHNTVSWYQQALGQGPQFIFQYYREEENGRGNFPPRFSGLQFPNYSSELNVNALELDDSALYLCASSLGQGAYEQYFGPGTRLTVT.

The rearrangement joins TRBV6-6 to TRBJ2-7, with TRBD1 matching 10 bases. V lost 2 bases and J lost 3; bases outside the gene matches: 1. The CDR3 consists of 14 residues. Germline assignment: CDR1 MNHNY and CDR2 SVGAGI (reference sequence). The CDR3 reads CASSYRTGGYEQYF. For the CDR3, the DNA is TGTGCCAGCAGTTACCGGACAGGGGGCTACGAGCAGTACTTC.

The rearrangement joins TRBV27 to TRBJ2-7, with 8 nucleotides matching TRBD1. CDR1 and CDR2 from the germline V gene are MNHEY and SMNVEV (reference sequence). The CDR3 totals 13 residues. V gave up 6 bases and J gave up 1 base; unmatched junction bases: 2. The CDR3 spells CASRGTGSYEQYF. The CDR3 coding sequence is TGTGCCAGCAGGGGGACAGGTTCCTACGAGCAGTACTTC.

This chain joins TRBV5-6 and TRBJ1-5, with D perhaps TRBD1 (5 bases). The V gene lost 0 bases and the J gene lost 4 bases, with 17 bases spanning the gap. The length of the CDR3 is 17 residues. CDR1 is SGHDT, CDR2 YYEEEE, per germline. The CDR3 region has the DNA TGTGCCAGCAGCTTGGTTCGGGGGACGAGTGGAAATCAGCCCCAGCATTTT. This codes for CASSLVRGTSGNQPQHF.

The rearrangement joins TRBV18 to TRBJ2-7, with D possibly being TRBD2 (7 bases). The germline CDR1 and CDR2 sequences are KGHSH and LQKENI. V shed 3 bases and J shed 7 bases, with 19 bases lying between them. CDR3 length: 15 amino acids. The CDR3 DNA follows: TGTGCCAGCTCACCTCCGGGGGGCCCGCCGGGGGAGCAGTACTTC. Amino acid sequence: CASSPPGGPPGEQYF.

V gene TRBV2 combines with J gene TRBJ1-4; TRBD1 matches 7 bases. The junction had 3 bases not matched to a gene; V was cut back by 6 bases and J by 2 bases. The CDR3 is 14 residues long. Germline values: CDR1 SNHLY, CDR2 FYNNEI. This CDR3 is CASRQGETNEKLFF. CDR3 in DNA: TGTGCCAGCAGGCAGGGGGAGACTAATGAAAAACTGTTTTTT.